The clone carrying this TCR beta chain showed up just a few times. The sample originates from a study of T cells in Graves' hyperthyroidism and ophthalmopathy. It was RNA transcripts that yielded the amplified TCR beta CDR3 regions. The TCR CDR3 was amplified in a first-round RT-PCR using the HTBI primer set. One entry per CDR3 protein results from TCRdb running MiXCR on the multiplex PCR reads. Of around 620,000 distinct CDR3 sequences listed, around 45% are singletons. Trimming cost V 6 bases and J 7 bases; bases outside gene matches: 20. This CDR3 spans 17 amino acids. Germline-derived CDR1 and CDR2 are DFQATT and SNEGSKA (reference sequence). The study excluded patients with uncontrolled infection, other autoimmune disease, pregnancy or lactation.

The sequenced material came from peripheral blood or thyroid tissue (not recorded which). This chain joins TRBV20-1 and TRBJ2-7, with TRBD2 matching over 11 bases. The receptor comes from an adult woman with Graves' disease, either hyperthyroidism or ophthalmopathy (not recorded which). The CDR3 spells CSAPGGLADPPSGEQYF. In DNA, the CDR3 is TGCAGTGCCCCCGGGGGACTAGCGGACCCACCATCGGGGGAGCAGTACTTC.